This record covers a single T cell receptor (beta chain). Antigen unknown. Using immunoSEQ multiplex PCR, the repertoire was profiled, and TCRdb retains in-frame clones only, with some absent. This repertoire shows around 230,000 clones, around 82% found once; its top ten account for about 0.68%. With 5 bases removed from V and 10 bases from J, the gap between germline ends came to 9 bases. Germline CDR1 is MNHNS and CDR2 is SASEGT. CDR3 length: 12 amino acids. This specimen belongs to a study of Tregs in tolerant kidney transplant recipients. Regarding the study as a whole: Biological reproducibility was not directly addressed in this study. Findings come from small patient numbers and require larger validation.

The rearrangement joins TRBV6-1 to TRBJ1-6, with unresolved D. Sequencing was performed on CD4+ T cells from blood. This receptor was taken from a human donor in good health. The CDR3 region has the DNA TGTGCCAGCAGTTATCAGTACTCACCCCTCCACTTT. This sequence encodes CASSYQYSPLHF.